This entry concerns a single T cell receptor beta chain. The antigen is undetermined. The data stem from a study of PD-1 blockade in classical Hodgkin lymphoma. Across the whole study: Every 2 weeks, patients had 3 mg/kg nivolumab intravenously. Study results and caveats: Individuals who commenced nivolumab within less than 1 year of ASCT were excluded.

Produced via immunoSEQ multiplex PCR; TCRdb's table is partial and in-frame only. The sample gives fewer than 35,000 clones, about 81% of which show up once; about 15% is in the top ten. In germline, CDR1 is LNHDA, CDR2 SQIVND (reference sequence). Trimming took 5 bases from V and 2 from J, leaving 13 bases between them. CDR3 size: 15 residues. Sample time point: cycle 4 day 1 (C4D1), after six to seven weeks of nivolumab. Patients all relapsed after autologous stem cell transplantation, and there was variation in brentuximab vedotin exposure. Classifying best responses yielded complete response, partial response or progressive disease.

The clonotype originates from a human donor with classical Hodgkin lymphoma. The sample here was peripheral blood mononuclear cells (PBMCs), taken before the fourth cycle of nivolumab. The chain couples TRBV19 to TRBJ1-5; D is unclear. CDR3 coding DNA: TGTGCCAGTAGTCTCGCCCCGGGTGGCAATCAGCCCCAGCATTTT. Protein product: CASSLAPGGNQPQHF.